This entry lists 8 T cell receptor beta chains sequenced from one sample in a study of shared clonotypes between healthy human individuals. The table came from immunoSEQ multiplex PCR; TCRdb's copy has only in-frame clones and leaves some out. The table has 2 million to 2.5 million clones, 85% to 95% seen once; the top ten hold more than 0.1%. Sequencing used naive CD4+ T cells sorted from blood. Sample subset: CD45RA+ positively selected. The receptor set was obtained from a young man in good health.

To note about this clone: Possible read error: a much larger clone is one base away. The V gene is TRBV29-1, the J gene TRBJ1-2; perhaps TRBD1 as D (6 bases). This CDR3 comprises 12 residues. The V and J ends lost 5 bases and 6 bases respectively, with 13 bases between them. Germline V CDR1 and CDR2: SQVTM, ANQGSEA. As DNA, the CDR3 is TGCAGCGTTACCACAGGGACGGATGGCTACACCTTC. This sequence encodes CSVTTGTDGYTF.

The chain joins TRBV4-3 to TRBJ2-3, with 9 bases lining up with TRBD1. The CDR3 totals 14 residues. V lost 4 bases to trimming and J lost 6 bases; unmatched junction nucleotides: 5. Looked up from germline, CDR1 is LGHNA and CDR2 is YSLEER. The chain's CDR3 is CASSRTGEGDTQYF. The CDR3, as DNA: TGCGCCAGCAGCCGGACAGGGGAAGGCGATACGCAGTATTTT.

The chain recombines TRBV29-1 with TRBJ2-5; the D call may be TRBD1 or TRBD2 (5 bases each). Germline CDR1 is SQVTM and CDR2 is ANQGSEA. The V end was cut by 6 bases, the J end by 5 bases, with 16 bases between. This CDR3 has 13 amino acids. The DNA for the CDR3 is TGCAGCGTGACCGGGGCGGGCGGGGAGACCCAGTACTTC. Encoded protein: CSVTGAGGETQYF.

Remarks on this clone: A read error is possible here, since a much larger clone lies one base away. Other DNA sequences of this sample code for an identical CDR3. J is TRBJ1-1 and V is TRBV11-2; no clear D gene. With 1 base removed from V and 1 base from J, the gap between germline ends came to 4 bases. Germline V gene lookup returns CDR1 SGHAT and CDR2 FQNNGV. This CDR3 is 13 amino acids long. In DNA, the CDR3 is TGTGCCAGCAGCTTAGTAGGGAACACTGAAGCTTTCTTT. This codes for CASSLVGNTEAFF.

The CDR3 sequence is CASSYRQATSKNIQYF. The CDR3 DNA is TGTGCCAGCAGTTACCGACAGGCAACCTCCAAAAACATTCAGTACTTC. The chain carries TRBV6-6 and TRBJ2-4, with D possibly matching TRBD1 (6 bases). V lost 2 bases and J 2 bases, leaving 13 bases between the germline ends. The CDR3 totals 16 residues. Germline V CDR1 and CDR2: MNHNY, SVGAGI (reference sequence).

V is TRBV30 and J is TRBJ1-2, with D possibly TRBD1 on 5 matching bases. This CDR3 has 13 residues. Looked up from germline, CDR1 is GTSNPN and CDR2 is SVGIG (reference sequence). V gave up 5 bases and J gave up 8 bases, with 18 bases separating them. CDR3 protein: CAWPWTGGDGYTF. The DNA of the CDR3 is TGTGCCTGGCCCTGGACCGGAGGGGACGGCTACACCTTC.

In this sample, this clone turned up a few times. The sample contains more than one DNA sequence encoding this CDR3. This sequence joins TRBV20-1 and TRBJ2-5; D gene uncertain. Trimming removed 0 bases from V and 4 bases from J, with 3 bases in between. The CDR3 is 11 residues long. Per germline, CDR1 DFQATT and CDR2 SNEGSKA (reference sequence). The CDR3 coding sequence is TGCAGTGCTAGAGATCGAGAGACCCAGTACTTC. Translated: CSARDRETQYF.

To note about this clone: The identical CDR3 is also encoded by other nucleotide sequences in the sample. This rearrangement joins TRBV5-1 to TRBJ1-2; a weak D match, TRBD1 (5 bases). The V gene's germline CDR1 is SGHRS and CDR2 YFSETQ. The V and J ends lost 0 bases and 3 bases respectively, with 9 bases between them. This CDR3 spans 14 amino acids. CDR3 nucleotides: TGCGCCAGCAGCTTGGCGGGGGATCACTATGGCTACACCTTC. Translating it yields CASSLAGDHYGYTF.